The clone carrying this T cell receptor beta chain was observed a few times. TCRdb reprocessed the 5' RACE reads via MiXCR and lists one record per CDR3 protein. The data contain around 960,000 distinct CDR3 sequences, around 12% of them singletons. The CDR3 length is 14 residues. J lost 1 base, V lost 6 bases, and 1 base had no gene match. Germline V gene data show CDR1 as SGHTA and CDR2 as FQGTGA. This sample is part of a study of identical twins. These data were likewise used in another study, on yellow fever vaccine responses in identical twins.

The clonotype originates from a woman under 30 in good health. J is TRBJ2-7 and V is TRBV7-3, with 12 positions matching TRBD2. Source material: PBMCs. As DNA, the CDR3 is TGTGCCAGCAGGACTAGCGGGGGATCCTACGAGCAGTACTTC. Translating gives CASRTSGGSYEQYF.